Here is one TCR beta chain with its context. Original processing methods: Amplification of reference gene primers was used by the study to estimate nucleated cell counts. The table came from immunoSEQ multiplex PCR; TCRdb's copy has only in-frame clones and leaves some out. V, J and clone size were drawn from that table, and D and trimming were deduced from the DNA. The sample carries 98,000 or so clones, less than 75% recorded once. CDR3 size: 16 residues. Germline lookup yields CDR1 MNHEY and CDR2 SMNVEV (reference sequence). Deletions cut 5 bases from V and 7 bases from J, with 18 bases between. This sample was included in a study of blood T cell repertoires in COVID-19. Study overall: The samples span acute and convalescent COVID-19 from the United States, Italy and Spain. Sample material is recorded as cDNA or gDNA derived from T cells, B-cell-depleted T cells, or PBMCs.

The sequence was collected from a woman between 40 and 55 years old with acute or convalescent COVID-19. The source material was peripheral blood. The chain is built from TRBV27 and TRBJ1-6; D is perhaps TRBD1 (6 bases). The CDR3 DNA reads as TGTGCCAGCAGTCCAAGACGACAGGTAGGAAATTCACCCCTCCACTTT. Residues: CASSPRRQVGNSPLHF.